Below, one T cell receptor beta chain is given with its context. Antigen specificity is unknown. This entry is derived from a study of OX40 agonist ivuxolimab in advanced cancers. Autoimmune disease history or systemic immunosuppression was exclusionary. Blood got drawn at baseline, again on cycle 4 day 1, and then on cycle 7 day 1. The CDR3 has 15 residues. V was pared by 6 bases and J by 6 bases, with 9 bases of the junction left unmatched. CDR1 is SGHRS and CDR2 is YFSETQ in the germline V gene. This table comes from immunoSEQ multiplex PCR, and its TCRdb copy is limited to in-frame clones, with some not included. The sample holds over 40,000 clones, around 81% seen once. Study-wide points: Antigen specificity of clonally expanded peripheral T cells was not established. On average, CD8+ T cells had more expanded clones than CD4+.

This receptor was taken from an adult with an advanced solid tumor such as melanoma, head and neck, liver or kidney cancer. Here the sequenced sample was CD4+ or CD8+ T cells sorted from blood, taken in a trial of the OX40 agonist ivuxolimab. The chain recombines TRBV5-1 with TRBJ2-1; TRBD1 aligns across 10 bases. The CDR3, as DNA: TGCGCCAGCACCCCCCGGGGGACAGGGGCCAATGAGCAGTTCTTC. This encodes CASTPRGTGANEQFF.